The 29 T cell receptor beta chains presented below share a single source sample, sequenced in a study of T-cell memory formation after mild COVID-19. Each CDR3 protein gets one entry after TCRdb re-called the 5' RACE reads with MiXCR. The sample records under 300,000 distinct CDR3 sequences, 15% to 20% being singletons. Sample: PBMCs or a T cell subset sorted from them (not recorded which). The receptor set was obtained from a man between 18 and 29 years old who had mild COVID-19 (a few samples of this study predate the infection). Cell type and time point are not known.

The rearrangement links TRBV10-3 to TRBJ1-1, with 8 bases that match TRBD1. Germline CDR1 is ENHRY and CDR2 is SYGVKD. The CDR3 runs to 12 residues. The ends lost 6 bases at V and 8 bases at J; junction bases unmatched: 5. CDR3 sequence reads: CAISGQGSEAFF. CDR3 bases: TGTGCCATCAGCGGACAGGGTTCGGAAGCTTTCTTT.

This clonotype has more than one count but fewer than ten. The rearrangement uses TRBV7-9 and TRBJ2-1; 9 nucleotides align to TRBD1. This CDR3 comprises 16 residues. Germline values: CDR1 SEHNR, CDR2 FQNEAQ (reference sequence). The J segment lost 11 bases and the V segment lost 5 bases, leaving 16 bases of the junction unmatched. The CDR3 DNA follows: TGTGCCAGCAGCCCAGGGACAGGGCTTTTCCAGGAAAAGCAGTTCTTC. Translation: CASSPGTGLFQEKQFF.

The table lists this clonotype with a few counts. CDR3: CASSLTKTTEAFF. Written as DNA, the CDR3 is TGTGCCAGCAGCTTAACAAAGACCACTGAAGCTTTCTTT. The V and J genes are TRBV7-2 and TRBJ1-1; no firm D call. V lost 2 bases, J lost 4 bases, and 8 bases lay in between. Germline values: CDR1 SGHTA, CDR2 FQGNSA. The CDR3 consists of 13 residues.

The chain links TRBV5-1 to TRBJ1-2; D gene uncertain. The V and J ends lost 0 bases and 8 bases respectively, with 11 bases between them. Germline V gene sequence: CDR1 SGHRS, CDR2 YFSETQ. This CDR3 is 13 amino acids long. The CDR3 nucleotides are TGCGCCAGCAGCTTGGCCCCACCCTCGGGCTACACCTTC. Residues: CASSLAPPSGYTF.

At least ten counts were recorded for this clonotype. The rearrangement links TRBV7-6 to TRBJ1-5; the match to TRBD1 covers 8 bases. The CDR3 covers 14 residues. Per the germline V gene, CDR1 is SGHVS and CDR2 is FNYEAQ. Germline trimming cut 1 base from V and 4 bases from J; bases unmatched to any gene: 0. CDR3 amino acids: CASSLGQGNQPQHF. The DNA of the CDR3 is TGTGCCAGCAGCTTAGGACAGGGGAATCAGCCCCAGCATTTT.

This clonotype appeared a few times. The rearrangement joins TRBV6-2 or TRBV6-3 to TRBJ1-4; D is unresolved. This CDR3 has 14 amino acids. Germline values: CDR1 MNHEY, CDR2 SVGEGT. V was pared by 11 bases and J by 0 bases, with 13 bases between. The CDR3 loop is CASSGWSTNEKLFF. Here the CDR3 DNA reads TGTGCCTCCTCCGGTTGGTCAACTAATGAAAAACTGTTTTTT.

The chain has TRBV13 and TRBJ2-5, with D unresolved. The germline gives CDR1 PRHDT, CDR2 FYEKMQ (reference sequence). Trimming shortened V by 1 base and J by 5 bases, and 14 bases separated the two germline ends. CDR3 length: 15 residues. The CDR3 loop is CASSLARDVPETQYF. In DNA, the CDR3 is TGTGCCAGCAGCTTAGCCCGAGACGTCCCGGAGACCCAGTACTTC.

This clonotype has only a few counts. The CDR3 DNA reads as TGTGCCAGCAGCCTGGACGAAGTTTTTACCGGGGAGCTGTTTTTT. Its translation is CASSLDEVFTGELFF. V is TRBV7-8 and J is TRBJ2-2; no definite D call. The CDR3 covers 15 residues. Trimming cost V 5 bases and J 5 bases, with 15 bases left between them. Germline assignment: CDR1 SGHVS and CDR2 FQNEAQ.

Here the CDR3 DNA reads TGTGCCAGCAGCTTAGCTCCCCAGGGGCGTACTGAAGCTTTCTTT. This translates into CASSLAPQGRTEAFF. The chain joins TRBV7-8 to TRBJ1-1, with D tentatively TRBD1 (6 bases). V gave up 0 bases and J gave up 5 bases, with 13 bases separating them. Looked up from germline, CDR1 is SGHVS and CDR2 is FQNEAQ. This CDR3 region has 15 residues. Full variable domain (rest looked up from reference TRBV7-8 and TRBJ1-1): GAGVSQSPRYKVAKRGQDVALRCDPISGHVSLFWYQQALGQGPEFLTYFQNEAQLDKSGLPSDRFFAERPEGSVSTLKIQRTQQEDSAVYLCASSLAPQGRTEAFFGQGTRLTVV.

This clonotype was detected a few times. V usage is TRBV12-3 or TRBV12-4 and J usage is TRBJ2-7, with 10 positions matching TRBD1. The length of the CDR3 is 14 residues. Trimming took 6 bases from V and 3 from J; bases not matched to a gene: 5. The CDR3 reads CASSHDRGHYEQYF. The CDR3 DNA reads TGTGCCAGCAGCCATGACAGGGGGCACTACGAGCAGTACTTC.

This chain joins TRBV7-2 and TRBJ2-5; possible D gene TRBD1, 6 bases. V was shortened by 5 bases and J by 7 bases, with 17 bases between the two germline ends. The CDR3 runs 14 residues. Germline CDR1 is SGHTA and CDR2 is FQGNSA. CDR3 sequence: CASSPGVPRGTQYF. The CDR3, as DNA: TGTGCCAGCAGCCCAGGGGTCCCTCGGGGGACCCAGTACTTC.

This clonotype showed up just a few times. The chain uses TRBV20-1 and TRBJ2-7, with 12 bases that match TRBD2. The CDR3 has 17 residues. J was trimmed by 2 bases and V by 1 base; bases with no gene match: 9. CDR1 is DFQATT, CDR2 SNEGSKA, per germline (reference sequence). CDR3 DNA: TGCAGTGCTAGAGCCCCCTGGACTAGCGGGGTCCCCTACGAGCAGTACTTC. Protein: CSARAPWTSGVPYEQYF.

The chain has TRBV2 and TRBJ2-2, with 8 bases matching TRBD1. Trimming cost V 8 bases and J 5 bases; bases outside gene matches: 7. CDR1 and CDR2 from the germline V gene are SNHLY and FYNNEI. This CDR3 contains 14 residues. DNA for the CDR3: TGTGCCAGCCACAGGGGGTCAAGGACCGGGGAGCTGTTTTTT. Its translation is CASHRGSRTGELFF.

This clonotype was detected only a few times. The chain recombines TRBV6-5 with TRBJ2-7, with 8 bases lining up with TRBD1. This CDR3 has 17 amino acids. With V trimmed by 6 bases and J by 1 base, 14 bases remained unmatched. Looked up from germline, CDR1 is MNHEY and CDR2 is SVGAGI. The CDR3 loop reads CASSPRRTGKTSYEQYF. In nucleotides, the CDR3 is TGTGCCAGCAGCCCCCGGAGGACAGGGAAGACGTCCTACGAGCAGTACTTC.

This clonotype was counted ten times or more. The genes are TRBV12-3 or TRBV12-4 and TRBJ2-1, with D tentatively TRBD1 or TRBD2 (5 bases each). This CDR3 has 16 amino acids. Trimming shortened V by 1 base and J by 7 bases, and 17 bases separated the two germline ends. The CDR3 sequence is CASSLGDQLGINEQFF. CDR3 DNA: TGTGCCAGCAGTTTAGGGGACCAGCTCGGAATAAATGAGCAGTTCTTC.

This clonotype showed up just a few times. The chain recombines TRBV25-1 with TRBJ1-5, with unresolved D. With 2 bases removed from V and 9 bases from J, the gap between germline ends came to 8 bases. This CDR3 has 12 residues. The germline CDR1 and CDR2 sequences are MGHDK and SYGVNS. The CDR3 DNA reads TGTGCCAGCAGTGAAAGAGGGCCGCCCCAGCATTTT. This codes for CASSERGPPQHF.

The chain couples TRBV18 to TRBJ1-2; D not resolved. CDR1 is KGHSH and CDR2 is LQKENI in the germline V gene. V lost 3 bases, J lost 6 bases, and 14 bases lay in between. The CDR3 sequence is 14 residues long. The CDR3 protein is CASSPTGGKNGYTF. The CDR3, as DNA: TGTGCCAGCTCACCGACGGGAGGTAAAAATGGCTACACCTTC. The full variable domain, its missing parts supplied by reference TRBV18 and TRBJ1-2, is NAGVMQNPRHLVRRRGQEARLRCSPMKGHSHVYWYRQLPEEGLKFMVYLQKENIIDESGMPKERFSAEFPKEGPSILRIQQVVRGDSAAYFCASSPTGGKNGYTFGSGTRLTVV.

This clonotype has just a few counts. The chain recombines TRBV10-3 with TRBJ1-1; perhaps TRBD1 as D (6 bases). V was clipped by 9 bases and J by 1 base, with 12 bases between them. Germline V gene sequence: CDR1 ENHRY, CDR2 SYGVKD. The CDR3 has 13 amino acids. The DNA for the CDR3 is TGTGCCATTCGCGGGACACCGAACACTGAAGCTTTCTTT. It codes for CAIRGTPNTEAFF.

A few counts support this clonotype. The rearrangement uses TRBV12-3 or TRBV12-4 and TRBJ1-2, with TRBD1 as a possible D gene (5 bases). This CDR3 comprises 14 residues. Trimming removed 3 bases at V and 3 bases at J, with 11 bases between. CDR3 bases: TGTGCCAGCAGTTTCGGGGGTGGGGACTATGGCTACACCTTC. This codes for CASSFGGGDYGYTF.

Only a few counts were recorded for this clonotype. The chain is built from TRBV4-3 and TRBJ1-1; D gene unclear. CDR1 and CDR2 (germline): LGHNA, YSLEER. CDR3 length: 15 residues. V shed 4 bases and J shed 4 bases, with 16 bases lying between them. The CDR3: CASSLFGLRGTEAFF. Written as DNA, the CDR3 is TGCGCCAGCAGCCTTTTCGGACTGAGAGGCACTGAAGCTTTCTTT.

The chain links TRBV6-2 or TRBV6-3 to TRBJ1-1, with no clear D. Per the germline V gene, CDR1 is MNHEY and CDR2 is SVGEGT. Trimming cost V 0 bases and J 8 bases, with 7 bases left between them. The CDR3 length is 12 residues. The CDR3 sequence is CASSYSRREAFF. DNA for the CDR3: TGTGCCAGCAGTTACTCGCGTCGAGAAGCTTTCTTT.

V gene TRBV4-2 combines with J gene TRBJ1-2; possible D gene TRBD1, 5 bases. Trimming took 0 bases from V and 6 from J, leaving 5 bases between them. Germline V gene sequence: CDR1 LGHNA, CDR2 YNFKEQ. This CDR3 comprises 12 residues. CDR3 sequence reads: CASSQEGDGYTF. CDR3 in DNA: TGTGCCAGCAGCCAAGAGGGGGATGGCTACACCTTC.

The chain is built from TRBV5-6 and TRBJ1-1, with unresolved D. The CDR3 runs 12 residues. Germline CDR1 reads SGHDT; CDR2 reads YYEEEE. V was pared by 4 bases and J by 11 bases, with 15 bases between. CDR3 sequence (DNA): TGTGCCAGCAGCCTTTGGGGTGGGGTCGCTTTCTTT. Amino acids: CASSLWGGVAFF.

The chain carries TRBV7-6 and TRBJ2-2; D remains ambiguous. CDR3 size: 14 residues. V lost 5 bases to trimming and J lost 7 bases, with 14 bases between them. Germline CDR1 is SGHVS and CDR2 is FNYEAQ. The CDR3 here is CASSPTGRGGELFF. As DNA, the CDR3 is TGTGCCAGCAGCCCCACGGGCCGAGGCGGGGAGCTGTTTTTT.

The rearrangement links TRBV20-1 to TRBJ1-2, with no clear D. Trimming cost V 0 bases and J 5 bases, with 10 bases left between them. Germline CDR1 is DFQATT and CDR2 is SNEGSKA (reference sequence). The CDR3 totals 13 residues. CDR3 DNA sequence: TGCAGTGCTAGAGATATCACCGGGTATGGCTACACCTTC. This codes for CSARDITGYGYTF.

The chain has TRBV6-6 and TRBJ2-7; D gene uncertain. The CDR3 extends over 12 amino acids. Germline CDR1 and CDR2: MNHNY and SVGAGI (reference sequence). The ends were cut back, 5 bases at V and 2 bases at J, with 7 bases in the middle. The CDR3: CASSTTAYEQYF. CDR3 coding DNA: TGTGCCAGCAGTACCACAGCCTACGAGCAGTACTTC.

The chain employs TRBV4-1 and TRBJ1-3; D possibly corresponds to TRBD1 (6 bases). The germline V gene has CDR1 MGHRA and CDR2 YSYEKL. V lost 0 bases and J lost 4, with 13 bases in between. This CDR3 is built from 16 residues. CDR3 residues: CASSQDLRGAGNTIYF. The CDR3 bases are TGCGCCAGCAGCCAAGACCTCAGGGGTGCGGGAAACACCATATATTTT.

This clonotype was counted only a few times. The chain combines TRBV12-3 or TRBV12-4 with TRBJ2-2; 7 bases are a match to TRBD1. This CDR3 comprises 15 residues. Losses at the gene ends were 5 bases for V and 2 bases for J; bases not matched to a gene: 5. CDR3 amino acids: CASSPGTDNTGELFF. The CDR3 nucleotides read TGTGCCAGCAGTCCCGGGACAGACAACACCGGGGAGCTGTTTTTT.

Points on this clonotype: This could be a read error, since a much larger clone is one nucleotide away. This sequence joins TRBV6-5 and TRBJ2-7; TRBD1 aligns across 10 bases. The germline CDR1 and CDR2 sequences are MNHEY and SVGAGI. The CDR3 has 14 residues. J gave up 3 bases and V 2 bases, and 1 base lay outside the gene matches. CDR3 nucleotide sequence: TGTGCCAGCAGTTACGGGACAGGGGACTACGAGCAGTACTTC. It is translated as CASSYGTGDYEQYF.